Below are 21 T cell receptor beta chains sequenced from a single sample in a study of T cells after yellow fever vaccination. Using its own MiXCR run on the 5' RACE reads, TCRdb lists one record per CDR3 protein. The sample consists of about 350,000 distinct CDR3 sequences, roughly 8.4% of them appearing once. Source: PBMCs, taken about 49 days after the first yellow fever vaccination. The receptors originated from a man aged 18 to 29 who received the YFV17D yellow fever vaccine.

The sample holds a few counts of this clonotype. The genes are TRBV6-1 and TRBJ2-2, with a tentative D call TRBD1 (6 bases). CDR1 and CDR2 (germline): MNHNS, SASEGT. The CDR3 runs to 16 residues. Between the trimmed V and J ends, which lost 7 bases and 0 bases, there was a span of 15 bases. CDR3 protein: CASTTGHTSNTGELFF. CDR3 coding DNA: TGTGCCAGCACCACGGGACATACTTCGAACACCGGGGAGCTGTTTTTT.

The rearrangement uses TRBV4-1 and TRBJ1-6, with 7 nucleotides matching TRBD1. CDR1 and CDR2 from the germline V gene are MGHRA and YSYEKL. The length of the CDR3 is 16 residues. V lost 4 bases, J lost 9 bases, and 12 bases stayed unmatched. CDR3 amino acids: CASSLTGVGVGSPLHF. The DNA of the CDR3 is TGCGCCAGCAGCCTTACAGGGGTGGGAGTGGGTTCACCCCTCCACTTT.

This clonotype has only a few counts. The chain joins TRBV6-5 to TRBJ1-4; no reliable D call. V dropped 3 bases and J dropped 11 bases, with 13 bases sitting between them. The CDR3 consists of 13 residues. Germline V lookup: CDR1 MNHEY, CDR2 SVGAGI. DNA for the CDR3: TGTGCCAGCAGTTATTCCCGAGGGAAGAAACTGTTTTTT. Its protein is CASSYSRGKKLFF.

This clonotype turned up a few times. This chain connects TRBV7-2 to TRBJ1-2; possibly TRBD1 for D (5 bases). The germline V gene has CDR1 SGHTA and CDR2 FQGNSA. Trimming stripped 3 bases from V and 2 bases from J, with 10 bases between. This CDR3 has 14 residues. Here the CDR3 reads CASSFTGGNYGYTF. CDR3 in DNA: TGTGCCAGCAGCTTCACCGGGGGAAACTATGGCTACACCTTC.

This chain uses TRBV7-2 with TRBJ2-2; no firm D call. The germline V and J ends were trimmed by 5 bases and 5 bases, with 12 bases remaining between them. The CDR3 totals 14 residues. The germline CDR1 and CDR2 sequences are SGHTA and FQGNSA. The CDR3 region is CASSPGSWTGELFF. Here the CDR3 DNA reads TGTGCCAGCAGCCCCGGCAGCTGGACCGGGGAGCTGTTTTTT.

The chain couples TRBV7-6 to TRBJ2-3; 12 bases match TRBD2. Per germline, CDR1 SGHVS and CDR2 FNYEAQ. The CDR3 covers 17 residues. J was trimmed by 6 bases and V by 3 bases; bases with no gene match: 10. The CDR3 DNA sequence: TGTGCCAGCAGCTTGGGACTAGCGGGTTCCAAAGGGGATACGCAGTATTTT. Its protein is CASSLGLAGSKGDTQYF.

This chain joins TRBV2 and TRBJ2-7; 8 positions match TRBD2. Germline lookup yields CDR1 SNHLY and CDR2 FYNNEI. The CDR3 spans 14 residues. J lost 3 bases, V lost 4 bases, and 5 bases had no gene match. The CDR3 sequence: CASSGSGGNYEQYV. Here the CDR3 DNA reads TGTGCCAGCAGTGGGAGCGGGGGTAACTACGAGCAGTACGTC.

This clonotype was detected many times. This chain connects TRBV5-1 to TRBJ2-7; the match to TRBD2 covers 8 bases. Germline V gene lookup returns CDR1 SGHRS and CDR2 YFSETQ. V shed 0 bases, J shed 4 bases, and the junction held 6 bases outside the gene matches. The CDR3 loop spans 15 amino acids. Here the CDR3 reads CASSLAPGGAYEQYF. As DNA, the CDR3 is TGCGCCAGCAGCTTGGCCCCCGGGGGGGCTTACGAGCAGTACTTC.

This clonotype was detected only a few times. V and J are TRBV24-1 and TRBJ1-5; D gene ambiguous. CDR1 KGHDR and CDR2 SFDVKD come from the germline V gene. Trimming cost V 5 bases and J 7 bases, with 11 bases left between them. There are 13 residues in the CDR3. CDR3 in DNA: TGTGCCACCAGTGCAGGTAGGAGCCAGCCCCAGCATTTT. Its protein product is CATSAGRSQPQHF.

V gene TRBV4-1 combines with J gene TRBJ2-7; 8 bases are shared with TRBD1. The length of the CDR3 is 15 residues. The junction had 6 bases not matched to a gene; V was cut back by 5 bases and J by 0 bases. Germline loops: CDR1 MGHRA, CDR2 YSYEKL. CDR3 sequence: CASSGGTGRSYEQYF. CDR3 DNA sequence: TGCGCCAGCAGCGGGGGGACAGGTCGCTCCTACGAGCAGTACTTC.

Comment on this clonotype: One junction end does not reproduce the germline sequence, and a read error may be involved. CDR3 protein: CSVEGGTGGSDEQYF. CDR3 nucleotides: TGCAGCGTTGAAGGTGGAACAGGGGGCTCCGACGAGCAGTACTTC. This chain links TRBV29-1 with TRBJ2-7, with 9 bases matching TRBD1. The CDR3 sequence is 15 residues long. Looked up from germline, CDR1 is SQVTM and CDR2 is ANQGSEA.

This clonotype was seen a few times. This rearrangement joins TRBV12-3 or TRBV12-4 to TRBJ1-1; D is possibly TRBD1 (5 bases). V lost 3 bases and J lost 3, with 14 bases in between. The CDR3 extends over 15 amino acids. Here the CDR3 DNA reads TGTGCCAGCAGTTTCGGCAGGGCGAGGTACACTGAAGCTTTCTTT. Amino acids: CASSFGRARYTEAFF.

This clonotype was recorded many times. The V gene is TRBV7-2, the J gene TRBJ2-1; 8 bases align to TRBD2. Germline V gene sequence: CDR1 SGHTA, CDR2 FQGNSA. The V gene end was trimmed by 4 bases and the J gene end by 5 bases; junction bases not matched to a gene: 13. This CDR3 has 17 residues. As DNA, the CDR3 is TGTGCCAGCAGCTCCCCTCTGAGCGGGGGATTCGACAATGAGCAGTTCTTC. This sequence encodes CASSSPLSGGFDNEQFF. Supplemented by reference TRBV7-2 and TRBJ2-1, the full variable domain reads GAGVSQSPSNKVTEKGKDVELRCDPISGHTALYWYRQSLGQGLEFLIYFQGNSAPDKSGLPSDRFSAERTGGSVSTLTIQRTQQEDSAVYLCASSSPLSGGFDNEQFFGPGTRLTVL.

The J gene is TRBJ1-1, the V gene TRBV19; D not certain. Trimming removed 10 bases from V and 1 base from J, with 10 bases in between. Germline V CDR1 and CDR2: LNHDA, SQIVND (reference sequence). The CDR3 contains 12 residues. The DNA of the CDR3 is TGTGCCACCAAGGACGGGAACACTGAAGCTTTCTTT. This sequence encodes CATKDGNTEAFF.

The chain joins TRBV20-1 to TRBJ2-7, with D tentatively TRBD1 or TRBD2 (6 bases each). Germline CDR1 and CDR2: DFQATT and SNEGSKA (reference sequence). V gave up 5 bases and J gave up 2 bases, with 10 bases separating them. The CDR3 spans 12 residues. The CDR3 region is CSAPGEAYEQYF. The CDR3 DNA is TGCAGTGCTCCAGGGGAGGCCTACGAGCAGTACTTC.

The chain has TRBV27 and TRBJ1-5; D is unclear. This CDR3 has 14 residues. V was trimmed by 2 bases and J by 2 bases, leaving 7 bases between them. Germline V gene sequence: CDR1 MNHEY, CDR2 SMNVEV (reference sequence). The CDR3, as DNA: TGTGCCAGCAGTTTAGGGAACGGCAATCAGCCCCAGCATTTT. Translated: CASSLGNGNQPQHF.

This chain's CDR3 is CASSPGPLAGGYTF. In nucleotides, the CDR3 is TGTGCCAGCTCACCAGGGCCGTTAGCGGGCGGCTACACCTTC. The chain couples TRBV18 to TRBJ1-2, with D unclear. This CDR3 comprises 14 residues. From germline, CDR1 is KGHSH and CDR2 LQKENI. Trimming removed 2 bases at V and 8 bases at J, with 15 bases between.

This sequence joins TRBV4-2 and TRBJ2-5; 8 positions agree with TRBD2. CDR1 and CDR2 (germline): LGHNA, YNFKEQ. With 0 bases clipped from V and 1 base from J, the junction kept 4 bases outside the gene matches. The CDR3 consists of 16 residues. For the CDR3, the DNA is TGTGCCAGCAGCCAAGAAGGCGGGGGGAGCCAAGAGACCCAGTACTTC. This codes for CASSQEGGGSQETQYF.

This clonotype was counted only a few times. The chain links TRBV11-2 to TRBJ2-1, with 12 bases that match TRBD2. The CDR3 length is 15 residues. The V and J ends lost 6 bases and 2 bases, in that order; junction bases with no gene match: 2. The germline CDR1 and CDR2 sequences are SGHAT and FQNNGV. CDR3 coding DNA: TGTGCCAGCAGACGACTAGCGGGAGCCTACAATGAGCAGTTCTTC. This gives the protein CASRRLAGAYNEQFF.

This chain connects TRBV18 to TRBJ1-6; 10 positions agree with TRBD1. Germline V CDR1 and CDR2: KGHSH, LQKENI. The CDR3 spans 15 residues. V dropped 3 bases and J dropped 5; count of bases not matched to a gene: 1. The chain's CDR3 is CASSPGTGDNSPLHF. As DNA, the CDR3 is TGTGCCAGCTCACCCGGGACAGGGGATAATTCACCCCTCCACTTT.

The V and J genes are TRBV9 and TRBJ1-5; D gene uncertain. V shed 3 bases and J shed 0 bases, with 7 bases lying between them. The CDR3 is 14 residues long. Germline CDR1 and CDR2: SGDLS and YYNGEE. Here the CDR3 reads CASSESSSNQPQHF. In DNA form, the CDR3 reads TGTGCCAGCAGCGAGAGCAGTAGCAATCAGCCCCAGCATTTT.